This paragraph covers one TCR beta chain sequence. Its target is not known. The sample originates from a study of T-cell memory formation after mild COVID-19. Employing constant-segment primers, 5'RACE generated TCR alpha and TCR beta cDNA libraries bearing sample barcodes and UMIs. TCRdb reanalysed the 5' RACE reads using MiXCR and keeps one entry per CDR3 protein. The sample has hundreds of thousands of distinct CDR3 sequences; 16% are singletons. Overall study results and limits: Mainly in CM and EM were contracting CD4+ clones; CD8+ were in EMRA. Day 37-peaking second-wave clones had unconfirmed SARS-CoV-2 specificity. Clones shrinking between day 15 and 85 showed a balanced CD4/CD8 split, and those that grew later tilted toward CD4+.

Germline V gene sequence: CDR1 SEHNR, CDR2 FQNEAQ (reference sequence). V lost 1 base and J lost 2, with 11 bases in between. CDR3 length: 15 residues. The material sequenced was PBMCs or a T cell subset sorted from them (not recorded which). This chain links TRBV7-9 with TRBJ2-5; D unclear. The TCR originated in a man aged 18 to 30 who had mild COVID-19 (a few samples of this study predate the infection). Cell type and time point are not known. The CDR3 DNA follows: TGTGCCAGCAGCTTAGTTACTTCAGTACAAGAGACCCAGTACTTC. Amino acids: CASSLVTSVQETQYF.